This T cell receptor beta chain came from a study of cytomegalovirus exposure and HLA in healthy donors. Germline CDR1 reads GTSNPN; CDR2 reads SVGIG (reference sequence). The CDR3 runs to 16 residues. V shed 2 bases and J 4 bases; nucleotides not matched to a gene: 11. Assay: immunoSEQ multiplex PCR; the TCRdb copy retains only in-frame clones and omits some. The data contain tens of thousands of clones, 91% of them seen just once; the ten biggest clones take up 3.1%. Sequenced sample: PBMCs. V is TRBV30 and J is TRBJ1-2, with 9 bases aligning to TRBD1. This sequence originates from a man between 18 and 29 years old in good health and CMV-seronegative. DNA for the CDR3: TGTGCCTGGAGTCTTTCAGACAGGGGGTACAGCTATGGCTACACCTTC. Translating it yields CAWSLSDRGYSYGYTF.